These 2 T cell receptor beta chains were sequenced from one sample in a study of T-cell memory formation after mild COVID-19. TCRdb used MiXCR to reprocess the 5' RACE reads, holding one entry per CDR3 protein. The data contain hundreds of thousands of distinct CDR3 sequences, roughly 20% of them seen just once; the ten biggest clones take up 8.4%. The sequencing sample was made of PBMCs or a T cell subset sorted from them (not recorded which). Receptors were obtained from an adult woman who had mild COVID-19 (a few samples of this study predate the infection). Cell type and time point are not known.

This clonotype was seen many times. The J gene is TRBJ2-7, the V gene TRBV5-4; 12 nucleotides line up with TRBD2. Germline trimming cut 4 bases from V and 5 bases from J; bases unmatched to any gene: 7. The CDR3 is made up of 15 amino acids. Per germline, CDR1 SGHNT and CDR2 YYREEE (reference sequence). The DNA of the CDR3 is TGTGCCAGCAGCCAAGGACTAGCGGGGAGGGACGAGCAGTACTTC. Protein product: CASSQGLAGRDEQYF. The full variable domain, its missing parts supplied by reference TRBV5-4 and TRBJ2-7, is ETGVTQSPTHLIKTRGQQVTLRCSSQSGHNTVSWYQQALGQGPQFIFQYYREEENGRGNFPPRFSGLQFPNYSSELNVNALELDDSALYLCASSQGLAGRDEQYFGPGTRLTVT.

Regarding this clonotype: The junction departs from the called germline gene at one end, perhaps through a read error. V usage is TRBV12-3 or TRBV12-4 and J usage is TRBJ1-3; D might be TRBD1 (5 bases). This CDR3 comprises 14 residues. CDR3 DNA: TGTGCCAGCATTTTAGTGGGATCTCGGGGGACCATATATTTT. It encodes CASILVGSRGTIYF.